Judged by abundance, the clone carrying this T cell receptor beta chain is medium-sized. The data were obtained in a study of OX40 agonist ivuxolimab in advanced cancers. Study details: The study enrolled dose-escalation patients with hepatocellular carcinoma, melanoma, renal cell or head and neck cancer.

Measured with immunoSEQ multiplex PCR; TCRdb has only the in-frame clones, and not every one. In the table there are tens of thousands of clones, 81% of which are singletons. Germline V CDR1 and CDR2: SGHAT, FQNNGV. J gave up 3 bases and V 0 bases, and 2 bases lay outside the gene matches. The CDR3 is 14 residues long. This receptor was taken from an adult with an advanced solid tumor such as melanoma, head and neck, liver or kidney cancer. The chain has TRBV11-2 and TRBJ2-7; TRBD1 aligns across 7 bases. Material: CD4+ or CD8+ T cells sorted from blood, obtained in a trial of the OX40 agonist ivuxolimab. CDR3 bases: TGTGCCAGCAGCTTAGATCGGGACAGCTACGAGCAGTACTTC. Translated, it gives CASSLDRDSYEQYF.